These T cell receptor beta chains were read from a single sample in a study of T cell changes during pregnancy in multiple sclerosis. TCRdb keeps only in-frame clones here, not all; method: immunoSEQ multiplex PCR. The table has about 81,000 clones, 93% seen once; the top ten hold less than 1.5%. Specimen: peripheral blood, collected in the third trimester of pregnancy. Receptor source: a female donor in good health, enrolled as a control in a pregnancy study. CDR3s include the opening cysteine and the closing phenylalanine or tryptophan. Some rows have no size entry. The others give once, few or many, or a class for an expanded clone.

v_gene: TRBV27
len: 13
abundance: .
j_gene: TRBJ2-7
CDR3aa: CASSLDLFGEQYF

v_gene: TRBV11-3
len: 13
abundance: .
j_gene: TRBJ2-3
CDR3aa: CASSTYRGDTQYF

v_gene: TRBV18
len: 16
abundance: .
j_gene: TRBJ2-2
CDR3aa: CASSPTLAGATGELFF

v_gene: TRBV5-4
len: 14
abundance: .
j_gene: TRBJ2-7
CDR3aa: CASSLGQGDGEQYF

v_gene: TRBV6-1
len: 14
abundance: .
j_gene: TRBJ1-5
CDR3aa: CASSELGPSSPQHF

v_gene: TRBV28
len: 14
abundance: .
j_gene: TRBJ2-1
CDR3aa: CASSLFQKLGEQFF

v_gene: TRBV27
len: 17
abundance: .
j_gene: TRBJ1-1
CDR3aa: CASSSSYRFTRSTEAFF

v_gene: TRBV2
len: 15
abundance: .
j_gene: TRBJ1-5
CDR3aa: CASSGDKGGNQPQHF

v_gene: TRBV28
len: 12
abundance: .
j_gene: TRBJ2-7
CDR3aa: CASSLTTGARYF

v_gene: TRBV29-1
len: 12
abundance: few
j_gene: TRBJ2-7
CDR3aa: CSVYIPTGEQYF

v_gene: TRBV6-6
len: 13
abundance: .
j_gene: TRBJ2-5
CDR3aa: CASSYDRGETQYF

v_gene: TRBV29-1
len: 13
abundance: .
j_gene: TRBJ2-3
CDR3aa: CSASYGAAGTQYF

v_gene: TRBV5-6
len: 16
abundance: .
j_gene: TRBJ1-5
CDR3aa: CASSLYAGGPNQPQHF

v_gene: TRBV6-5
len: 15
abundance: once
j_gene: TRBJ1-5
CDR3aa: CASRMSQGMGQPQHF

v_gene: TRBV27
len: 13
abundance: few
j_gene: TRBJ1-1
CDR3aa: CASSLSANTEAFF

v_gene: TRBV11-2
len: 15
abundance: .
j_gene: TRBJ2-3
CDR3aa: CASSFAGPPTDTQYF

v_gene: TRBV30
len: 15
abundance: once
j_gene: TRBJ2-7
CDR3aa: CAWNTWGSEAYEQYF

v_gene: TRBV16
len: 16
abundance: .
j_gene: TRBJ2-1
CDR3aa: CASSPTWGGSYNEQFF

v_gene: TRBV28
len: 14
abundance: .
j_gene: TRBJ2-3
CDR3aa: CASNSGLLSDTQYF

v_gene: TRBV7-6
len: 16
abundance: .
j_gene: TRBJ2-1
CDR3aa: CASSLEASGIYNEQFF

v_gene: TRBV7-9
len: 13
abundance: .
j_gene: TRBJ1-5
CDR3aa: CASSLESNQPQHF

v_gene: TRBV5-1
len: 15
abundance: .
j_gene: TRBJ1-2
CDR3aa: CASSLGTDYNYGYTF

v_gene: TRBV28
len: 16
abundance: .
j_gene: TRBJ2-5
CDR3aa: CASSRARRDFQETQYF

v_gene: TRBV6-5
len: 15
abundance: .
j_gene: TRBJ1-3
CDR3aa: CASRPLRGLGNTIYF

v_gene: TRBV19
len: 14
abundance: .
j_gene: TRBJ1-2
CDR3aa: CASSASRAHYGYTF

v_gene: TRBV5-1
len: 12
abundance: .
j_gene: TRBJ2-7
CDR3aa: CASSLPGWEQYF

v_gene: TRBV6-5
len: 16
abundance: .
j_gene: TRBJ2-2
CDR3aa: CASSYARDRETGELFF

v_gene: TRBV6-5
len: 15
abundance: .
j_gene: TRBJ2-3
CDR3aa: CASSYVAGVLDTQYF

v_gene: TRBV2
len: 11
abundance: .
j_gene: TRBJ1-2
CDR3aa: CASRENYGYTF

v_gene: TRBV7-9
len: 16
abundance: .
j_gene: TRBJ1-1
CDR3aa: CASTPGATDMNTEAFF

v_gene: TRBV2
len: 15
abundance: .
j_gene: TRBJ2-2
CDR3aa: CASSESGSRTGELFF

v_gene: TRBV4-2
len: 21
abundance: .
j_gene: TRBJ2-1
CDR3aa: CASSQDPLAGGTFSSYNEQFF

v_gene: TRBV5-1
len: 16
abundance: .
j_gene: TRBJ2-7
CDR3aa: CASSFLAGLEPYEQYF

v_gene: TRBV5-1
len: 14
abundance: .
j_gene: TRBJ2-3
CDR3aa: CASSFFPSTDTQYF

v_gene: TRBV7-2
len: 15
abundance: .
j_gene: TRBJ1-2
CDR3aa: CASSSRGQGYYGYTF

v_gene: TRBV5-1
len: 14
abundance: once
j_gene: TRBJ1-1
CDR3aa: CASTYGGGNTEAFF

v_gene: TRBV25-1
len: 14
abundance: .
j_gene: TRBJ1-3
CDR3aa: CASSDHRSGNTIYF

v_gene: TRBV2
len: 15
abundance: .
j_gene: TRBJ1-5
CDR3aa: CASSTSLRGNQPQHF

v_gene: TRBV15
len: 14
abundance: .
j_gene: TRBJ2-3
CDR3aa: CATSSPGPTDTQYF

v_gene: TRBV11-1
len: 15
abundance: .
j_gene: TRBJ1-1
CDR3aa: CASSLRGTVNTEAFF

v_gene: TRBV27
len: 17
abundance: .
j_gene: TRBJ1-5
CDR3aa: CASSQGTRPLGNQPQHF

v_gene: TRBV7-9
len: 13
abundance: .
j_gene: TRBJ1-3
CDR3aa: CASSLQDSWTIYF

v_gene: TRBV4-1
len: 14
abundance: .
j_gene: TRBJ2-1
CDR3aa: CASSQGGGRNEQFF

v_gene: TRBV10-3
len: 14
abundance: .
j_gene: TRBJ2-7
CDR3aa: CATGAGGAGIEQYF

v_gene: TRBV29-1
len: 13
abundance: .
j_gene: TRBJ2-7
CDR3aa: CSVGPGGAYEQYF

v_gene: TRBV7-6
len: 14
abundance: .
j_gene: TRBJ1-1
CDR3aa: CASSLGTVNTEAFF

v_gene: TRBV7-2
len: 13
abundance: .
j_gene: TRBJ2-5
CDR3aa: CASSSSGLRTQYF

v_gene: TRBV6-5
len: 14
abundance: .
j_gene: TRBJ2-1
CDR3aa: CASTLAGVGNEQFF

v_gene: TRBV2
len: 14
abundance: once
j_gene: TRBJ1-5
CDR3aa: CASSEAHSNQPQHF

v_gene: TRBV14
len: 15
abundance: .
j_gene: TRBJ2-1
CDR3aa: CASSQDGLANNEQFF

v_gene: TRBV4-1
len: 16
abundance: once
j_gene: TRBJ2-3
CDR3aa: CASSPLRGQQTDTQYF

v_gene: TRBV5-4
len: 15
abundance: .
j_gene: TRBJ2-1
CDR3aa: CASSADRVSYNEQFF

v_gene: TRBV6-6
len: 16
abundance: .
j_gene: TRBJ1-1
CDR3aa: CASSPQGAGMNTEAFF

v_gene: TRBV6-1
len: 16
abundance: .
j_gene: TRBJ2-1
CDR3aa: CASSEVGLAGVDEQFF

v_gene: TRBV7-9
len: 13
abundance: once
j_gene: TRBJ2-1
CDR3aa: CASMRSGYNEQFF

v_gene: TRBV7-9
len: 16
abundance: .
j_gene: TRBJ2-1
CDR3aa: CASSPAGGSSYNEQFF

v_gene: TRBV7-9
len: 15
abundance: .
j_gene: TRBJ2-7
CDR3aa: CASSLVGTGSNEQYF

v_gene: TRBV5-1
len: 16
abundance: .
j_gene: TRBJ2-2
CDR3aa: CASSLRREANTGELFF

v_gene: TRBV4-1
len: 16
abundance: .
j_gene: TRBJ2-2
CDR3aa: CASSQPTGVNTGELFF

v_gene: TRBV19
len: 15
abundance: .
j_gene: TRBJ2-7
CDR3aa: CASKAGGSPPYEQYF